These T cell receptor beta chains were read from a single sample in a study of blood T cell repertoires in COVID-19. Some clones are missing from TCRdb's copy, which holds only in-frame ones; the method was immunoSEQ multiplex PCR. This repertoire shows around 70,000 clones, about 88% found once; its top ten account for roughly 8.8%. Sequencing was performed on peripheral blood. These receptor sequences come from a man older than 75 with acute or convalescent COVID-19. Both conserved end residues are part of each CDR3. The order of the fields is J gene, V gene, clone size, D gene, CDR3 protein, CDR3 DNA. A D gene is named only where the DNA matches it firmly. Part of the rows lack a size; the others show once, few, many or a class for expanded clones.

TRBJ1-3 TRBV7-8 once . CASSLVGGGLSGNTIYF TGTGCCAGCAGCTTAGTTGGCGGGGGCCTCTCTGGAAACACCATATATTTT
TRBJ2-7 TRBV5-6 . . CASVPQGRWDEQYF TGTGCCAGCGTTCCCCAGGGGCGCTGGGACGAGCAGTACTTC
TRBJ2-3 TRBV5-4 . . CASSLELELDTQYF TGTGCCAGCAGCTTGGAATTAGAATTAGATACGCAGTATTTT
TRBJ2-1 TRBV11-2 . TRBD1 CATGQGAYNEQFF TGTGCCACTGGACAGGGGGCCTACAATGAGCAGTTCTTC
TRBJ2-1 TRBV24-1 once TRBD1 CATSDPRTGGVNEQFF TGTGCCACCAGTGATCCCCGGACAGGTGGGGTCAATGAGCAGTTCTTC
TRBJ2-1 TRBV10-3 . . CARQIEQFF TGTGCCCGCCAGATAGAGCAGTTCTTC
TRBJ2-6 TRBV2 . TRBD2 CASSESRAGAGANVLTF TGTGCCAGCAGTGAGTCTCGTGCGGGGGCTGGGGCCAACGTCCTGACTTTC
TRBJ1-1 TRBV6-5 few . CASRAGTSNTEAFF TGTGCCAGCAGGGCCGGGACTTCGAACACTGAAGCTTTCTTT
TRBJ1-1 TRBV5-1 once . CASSLVAGQRPLVF TGCGCCAGCAGCTTGGTGGCAGGGCAGAGGCCGCTTGTCTTT
TRBJ1-1 TRBV3-1/TRBV3-2 . . CASSHQATEAFF TGTGCCAGCAGCCACCAGGCCACTGAAGCTTTCTTT
TRBJ2-3 TRBV2 . TRBD2 CASSERGLAAPWDTQYF TGTGCCAGCAGTGAAAGGGGACTAGCGGCCCCCTGGGATACGCAGTATTTT